This T cell receptor beta chain was sequenced during a study of blood T cell repertoires in COVID-19. This table comes from immunoSEQ multiplex PCR, and its TCRdb copy is limited to in-frame clones, with some not included. The data show 150,000 to 200,000 clones, around 80% seen once. CDR3 length: 15 residues. V gave up 4 bases and J gave up 4 bases; unmatched junction bases: 7. Germline CDR1 reads SGDLS; CDR2 reads YYNGEE. Adults between roughly 18 and 100 years of age took part from under 30 US areas. Participant-given clinical history determined each cohort assignment. Cohort 3 recovery required two negative PCRs, clearance, or symptom resolution.

The specimen was PBMCs or T cells enriched from blood (not recorded which). This TCR was recovered from a man in his forties or fifties who had recovered from COVID-19. J is TRBJ2-2 and V is TRBV9, with 7 bases aligning to TRBD2. CDR3 residues: CASSSRGDVTGELFF. In DNA form, the CDR3 reads TGTGCCAGCAGCAGTCGGGGGGACGTCACCGGGGAGCTGTTTTTT.